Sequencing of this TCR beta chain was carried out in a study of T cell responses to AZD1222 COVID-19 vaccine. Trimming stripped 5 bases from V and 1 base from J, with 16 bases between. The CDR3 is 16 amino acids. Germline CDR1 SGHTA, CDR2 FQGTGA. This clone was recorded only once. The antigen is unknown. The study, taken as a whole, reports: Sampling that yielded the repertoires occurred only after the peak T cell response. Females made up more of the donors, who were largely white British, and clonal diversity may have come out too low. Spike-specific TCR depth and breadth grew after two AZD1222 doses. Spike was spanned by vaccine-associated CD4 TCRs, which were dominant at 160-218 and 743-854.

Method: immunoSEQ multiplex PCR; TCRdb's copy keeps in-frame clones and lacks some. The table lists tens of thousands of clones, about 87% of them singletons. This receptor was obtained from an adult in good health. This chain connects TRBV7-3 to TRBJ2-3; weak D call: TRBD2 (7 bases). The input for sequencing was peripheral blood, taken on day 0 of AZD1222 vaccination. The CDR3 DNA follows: TGTGCCAGCAGCCCGGGGCGGGGGCCGGGCACAGATACGCAGTATTTT. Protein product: CASSPGRGPGTDTQYF.